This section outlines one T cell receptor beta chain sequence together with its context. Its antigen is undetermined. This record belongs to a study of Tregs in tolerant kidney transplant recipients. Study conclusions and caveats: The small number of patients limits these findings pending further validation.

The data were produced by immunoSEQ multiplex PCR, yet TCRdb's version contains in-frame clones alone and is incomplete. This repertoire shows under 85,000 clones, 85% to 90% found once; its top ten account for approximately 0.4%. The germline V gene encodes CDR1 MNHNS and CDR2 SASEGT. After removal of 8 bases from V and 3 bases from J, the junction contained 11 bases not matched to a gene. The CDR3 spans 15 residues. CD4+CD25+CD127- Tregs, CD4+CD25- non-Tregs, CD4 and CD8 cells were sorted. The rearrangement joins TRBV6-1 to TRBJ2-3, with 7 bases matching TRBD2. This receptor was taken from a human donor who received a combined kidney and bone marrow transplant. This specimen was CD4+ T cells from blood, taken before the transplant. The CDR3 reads CASCEASGKTDTQYF. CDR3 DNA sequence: TGTGCCAGCTGCGAGGCTAGCGGAAAGACAGATACGCAGTATTTT.